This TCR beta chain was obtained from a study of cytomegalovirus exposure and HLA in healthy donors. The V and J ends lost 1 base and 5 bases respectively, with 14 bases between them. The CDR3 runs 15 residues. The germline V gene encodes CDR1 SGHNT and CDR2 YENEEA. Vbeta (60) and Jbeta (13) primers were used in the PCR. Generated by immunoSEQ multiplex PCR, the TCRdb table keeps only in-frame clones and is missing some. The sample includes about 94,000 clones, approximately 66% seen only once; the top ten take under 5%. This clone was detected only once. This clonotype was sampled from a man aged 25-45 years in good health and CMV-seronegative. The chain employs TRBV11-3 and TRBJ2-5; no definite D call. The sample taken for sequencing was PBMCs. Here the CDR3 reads CASSLGVSSRETQYF. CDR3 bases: TGTGCCAGCAGCTTAGGAGTGTCTAGTCGGGAGACCCAGTACTTC.